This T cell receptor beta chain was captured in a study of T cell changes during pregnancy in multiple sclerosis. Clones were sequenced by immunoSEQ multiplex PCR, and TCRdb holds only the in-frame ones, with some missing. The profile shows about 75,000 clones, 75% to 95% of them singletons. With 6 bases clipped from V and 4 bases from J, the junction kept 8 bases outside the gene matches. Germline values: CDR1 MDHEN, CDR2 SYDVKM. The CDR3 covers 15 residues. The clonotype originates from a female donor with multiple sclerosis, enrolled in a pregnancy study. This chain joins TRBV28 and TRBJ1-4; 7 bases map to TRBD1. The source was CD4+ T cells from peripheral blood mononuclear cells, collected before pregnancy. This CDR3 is CASSPGGQLNEKLFF. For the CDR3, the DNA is TGTGCCAGCAGCCCAGGGGGGCAGCTTAATGAAAAACTGTTTTTT.